The rows below give T cell receptor beta chains drawn from one sample of a study of blood T cell repertoires in COVID-19. Sequencing used immunoSEQ multiplex PCR; TCRdb keeps in-frame clones, though not all of them. The data show 200,000 to 250,000 clones, with around four fifths seen just once and 4.8% held by the top ten. The sequenced sample consisted of PBMCs or T cells enriched from blood (not recorded which). The receptor set was obtained from a woman between 50 and 59 years old who had been exposed to COVID-19. CDR3s include the opening cysteine and the closing phenylalanine or tryptophan. A D gene is named only where the DNA matches it firmly. Clone size is not always given. Where it is, it says once, few, many or a class for expanded clones.

size,J,V,D,CDR3,DNA
NA,TRBJ2-3,TRBV2,TRBD2,CASSEVLAGVTDTQYF,TGTGCCAGCAGTGAAGTACTAGCGGGAGTCACAGATACGCAGTATTTT
NA,TRBJ1-4,TRBV3-1/TRBV3-2,NA,CASSPRRVTNEKLFF,TGTGCCAGCAGCCCTCGGAGGGTTACTAATGAAAAACTGTTTTTT
once,TRBJ1-1,TRBV5-1,NA,CASSLGGLNTEAFF,TGCGCCAGCAGCTTAGGAGGGCTGAACACTGAAGCTTTCTTT
NA,TRBJ2-5,TRBV24-1,NA,CATSDAGQKGETQYF,TGTGCCACCAGTGATGCTGGACAGAAGGGAGAGACCCAGTACTTC
NA,TRBJ1-1,TRBV7-2,TRBD1,CASSGRDRRTEAFF,TGTGCCAGCAGCGGGAGGGACAGGAGGACTGAAGCTTTCTTT
NA,TRBJ2-3,TRBV11-3,TRBD2,CASSPGTSNTDTQYF,TGTGCCAGCAGCCCAGGGACTAGTAACACAGATACGCAGTATTTT
NA,TRBJ2-3,TRBV6-1,NA,CASSEQSTGTDTQYF,TGTGCCAGCAGTGAACAATCGACGGGGACAGATACGCAGTATTTT
NA,TRBJ1-6,TRBV10-2,TRBD1,CASRDGTGSSPLHF,TGCGCCAGCAGGGACGGGACAGGGAGTTCACCCCTCCACTTT
NA,TRBJ1-1,TRBV2,TRBD1,CASRLDRVNEAFF,TGTGCCAGCAGATTGGACAGGGTTAATGAAGCTTTCTTT
NA,TRBJ1-2,TRBV3-1/TRBV3-2,NA,CASSQGNSNYGYTF,TGTGCCAGCAGCCAAGGCAACAGTAACTATGGCTACACCTTC
NA,TRBJ2-3,TRBV7-8,NA,CASSLNPGQRIDTQYF,TGTGCCAGCAGCTTAAATCCAGGACAGAGAATAGATACGCAGTATTTT
NA,TRBJ2-7,TRBV2,TRBD2,CASSGGRGTAGEQYF,TGTGCCAGCAGTGGAGGGAGGGGCACCGCGGGGGAGCAGTACTTC
NA,TRBJ1-2,TRBV14,TRBD1,CASSPHRDRGGNYGYTF,TGTGCCAGCAGCCCTCACCGGGACAGGGGGGGCAACTATGGCTACACCTTC
NA,TRBJ1-2,TRBV19,NA,CASYRDGYTF,TGTGCCAGCTACAGGGATGGCTACACCTTC
NA,TRBJ1-2,TRBV6-5,TRBD1,CASSYSRQGRGYGYTF,TGTGCCAGCAGTTACTCCCGACAGGGGCGAGGCTATGGCTACACCTTC
few,TRBJ2-7,TRBV6-5,NA,CASSYSRRQVGEQYF,TGTGCCAGCAGTTACTCAAGGAGGCAGGTTGGCGAGCAGTACTTC
NA,TRBJ1-2,TRBV28,NA,CASSPNGPNYGYTF,TGTGCCAGCAGCCCGAATGGCCCGAACTATGGCTACACCTTC
NA,TRBJ1-4,TRBV29-1,NA,CSVEPRTKRKLFF,TGCAGCGTCGAGCCTCGAACCAAAAGAAAACTGTTTTTT
NA,TRBJ2-1,TRBV5-5,NA,CASSPGLAEQFF,TGTGCCAGCAGCCCCGGGCTAGCCGAGCAGTTCTTC
NA,TRBJ2-7,TRBV9,NA,CASSRGTAPYEQYF,TGTGCCAGCAGCCGCGGGACTGCTCCCTACGAGCAGTACTTC
NA,TRBJ1-1,TRBV27,TRBD1,CATGQGVPYSFSEAFF,TGTGCCACCGGACAGGGAGTGCCCTATTCGTTCTCTGAAGCTTTCTTT
NA,TRBJ1-5,TRBV21-1,NA,CASSKEVRTGGQPQHF,TGTGCCAGCAGCAAAGAGGTCAGGACCGGAGGTCAGCCCCAGCATTTT
NA,TRBJ2-2,TRBV19,TRBD2,CASLRPGTMNTGELFF,TGTGCCAGCCTAAGACCCGGGACTATGAACACCGGGGAGCTGTTTTTT
NA,TRBJ1-1,TRBV6-4,NA,CASSEDRLTEAFF,TGTGCCAGCAGTGAGGACAGACTCACTGAAGCTTTCTTT
NA,TRBJ2-3,TRBV18,NA,CASSPRGDTQYF,TGTGCCAGCTCACCGCGGGGAGATACGCAGTATTTT
NA,TRBJ1-1,TRBV12-3/TRBV12-4,NA,CASSFMRTEAFF,TGTGCCAGCAGTTTTATGCGCACTGAAGCTTTCTTT
NA,TRBJ1-4,TRBV20-1,NA,CSASLVEGLGFF,TGCAGTGCTAGTCTCGTGGAGGGGCTCGGGTTTTTT
NA,TRBJ1-1,TRBV14,NA,CASSISNTEAFF,TGTGCCAGCAGTATCTCGAACACTGAAGCTTTCTTT
NA,TRBJ2-2,TRBV10-3,TRBD1,CAISEDRVRNWELFF,TGTGCCATCAGTGAGGACAGGGTGCGGAATTGGGAGCTGTTTTTT
NA,TRBJ1-2,TRBV5-1,TRBD1,CASSWGPRQGANYGYTF,TGCGCCAGCAGCTGGGGCCCTAGACAGGGGGCAAACTATGGCTACACCTTC
NA,TRBJ1-1,TRBV19,TRBD1,CASTRRQGAGNTEAFF,TGTGCCAGTACCCGCAGGCAGGGGGCAGGTAACACTGAAGCTTTCTTT
NA,TRBJ1-5,TRBV19,TRBD1,CASSIEAGGHGNQPQHF,TGTGCCAGTAGTATAGAAGCAGGGGGCCACGGCAATCAGCCCCAGCATTTT
NA,TRBJ1-6,TRBV6-2/TRBV6-3,TRBD1,CASSNRGRSPLHF,TGTGCCAGCAGTAACAGGGGAAGGTCACCCCTCCACTTT
NA,TRBJ1-5,TRBV29-1,NA,CSGATGNQPQHF,TGCAGTGGGGCGACAGGCAATCAGCCCCAGCATTTT
few,TRBJ1-4,TRBV7-9,NA,CASSLSAGANEKLFF,TGTGCCAGCAGCTTATCCGCAGGGGCTAATGAAAAACTGTTTTTT
NA,TRBJ1-5,TRBV25-1,NA,CASSESGPNQPQHF,TGTGCCAGCAGTGAAAGTGGCCCCAATCAGCCCCAGCATTTT
NA,TRBJ2-5,TRBV28,NA,CASSSPGLQETQYF,TGTGCCAGCAGTTCCCCCGGACTACAAGAGACCCAGTACTTC
once,TRBJ2-5,TRBV30,TRBD2,CAWTHRGVGETQYF,TGTGCCTGGACCCACCGGGGGGTGGGGGAGACCCAGTACTTC
NA,TRBJ2-3,TRBV7-2,NA,CASSLRGFTDTQYF,TGTGCCAGCAGCTTGCGGGGATTCACAGATACGCAGTATTTT
NA,TRBJ2-7,TRBV29-1,TRBD1,CSAGQGGSYEQYF,TGCAGCGCCGGACAGGGGGGAAGCTACGAGCAGTACTTC
NA,TRBJ2-6,TRBV3-1/TRBV3-2,NA,CASSQDLASGANVLTF,TGTGCCAGCAGCCAAGATTTAGCCTCTGGGGCCAACGTCCTGACTTTC